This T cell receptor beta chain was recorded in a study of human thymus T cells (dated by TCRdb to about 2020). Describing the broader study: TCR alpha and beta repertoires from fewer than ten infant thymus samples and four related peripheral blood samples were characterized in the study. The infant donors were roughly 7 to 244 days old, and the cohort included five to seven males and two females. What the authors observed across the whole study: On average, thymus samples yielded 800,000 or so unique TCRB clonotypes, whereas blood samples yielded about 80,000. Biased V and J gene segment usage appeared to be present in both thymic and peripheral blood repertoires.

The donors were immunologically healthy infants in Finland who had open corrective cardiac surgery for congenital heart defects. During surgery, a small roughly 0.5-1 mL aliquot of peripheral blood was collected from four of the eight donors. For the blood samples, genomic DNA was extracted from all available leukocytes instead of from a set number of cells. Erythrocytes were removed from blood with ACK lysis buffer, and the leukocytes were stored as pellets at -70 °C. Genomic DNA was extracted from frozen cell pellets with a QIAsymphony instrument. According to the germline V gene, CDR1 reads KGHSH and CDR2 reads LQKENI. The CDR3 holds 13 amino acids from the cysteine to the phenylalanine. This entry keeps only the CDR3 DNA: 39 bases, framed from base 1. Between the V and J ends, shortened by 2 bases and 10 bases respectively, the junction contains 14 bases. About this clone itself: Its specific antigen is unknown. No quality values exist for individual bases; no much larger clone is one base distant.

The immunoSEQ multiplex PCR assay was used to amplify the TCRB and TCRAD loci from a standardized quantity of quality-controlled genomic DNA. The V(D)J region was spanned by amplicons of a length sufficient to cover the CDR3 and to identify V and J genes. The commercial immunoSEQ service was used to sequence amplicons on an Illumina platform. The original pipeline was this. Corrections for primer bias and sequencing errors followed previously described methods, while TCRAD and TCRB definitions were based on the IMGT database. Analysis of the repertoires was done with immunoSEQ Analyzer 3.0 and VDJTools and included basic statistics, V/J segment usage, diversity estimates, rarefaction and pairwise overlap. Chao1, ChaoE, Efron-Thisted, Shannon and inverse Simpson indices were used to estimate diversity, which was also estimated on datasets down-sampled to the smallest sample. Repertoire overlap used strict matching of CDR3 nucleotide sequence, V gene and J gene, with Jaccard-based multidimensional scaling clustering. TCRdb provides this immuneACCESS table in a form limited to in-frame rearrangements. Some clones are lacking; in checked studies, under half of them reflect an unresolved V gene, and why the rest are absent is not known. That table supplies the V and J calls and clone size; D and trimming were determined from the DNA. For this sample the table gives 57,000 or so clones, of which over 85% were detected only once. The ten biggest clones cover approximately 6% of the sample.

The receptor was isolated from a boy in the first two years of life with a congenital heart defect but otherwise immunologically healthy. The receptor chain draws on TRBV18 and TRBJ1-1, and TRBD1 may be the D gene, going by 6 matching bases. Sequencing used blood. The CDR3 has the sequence CASSPGAQGGAFF. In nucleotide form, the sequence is TGTGCCAGCTCACCAGGGGCACAGGGAGGAGCTTTCTTT.